This T cell receptor (beta chain) derives from a study of blood T cell repertoires in COVID-19. CDR1 is SGHRS and CDR2 is YFSETQ in the germline V gene. CDR3 length: 16 residues. V shed 0 bases and J shed 1 base, with 10 bases lying between them. Study processing details: It was from reference gene primer amplification that nucleated cell counts were estimated. Sequenced by immunoSEQ multiplex PCR; TCRdb stores in-frame clones only, minus some. The V and J calls and clone size were taken over from that table, and D and trimming were inferred from the DNA. The repertoire has a few hundred thousand clones, around nine tenths of them found once; the top ten carry approximately 6.2%.

Input material: peripheral blood. This clonotype originated in a man in his 60s who had recovered from COVID-19. The chain employs TRBV5-1 and TRBJ2-2; unclear D gene. The CDR3 loop is CASSLALQENTGELFF. The CDR3 DNA follows: TGCGCCAGCAGCTTGGCCCTCCAGGAGAACACCGGGGAGCTGTTTTTT. Together with reference TRBV5-1 and TRBJ2-2, the CDR3 gives the full variable domain: KAGVTQTPRYLIKTRGQQVTLSCSPISGHRSVSWYQQTPGQGLQFLFEYFSETQRNKGNFPGRFSGRQFSNSRSEMNVSTLELGDSALYLCASSLALQENTGELFFGEGSRLTVL.